This TCR beta chain was sequenced during a study of blood T cells in healthy people across ages. Comments on this clonotype: Its antigen remains unknown.

It was with a sample-barcoded 5' primer and a J-beta primer mix that a second PCR of about 6 to 12 cycles was run. Each CDR3 protein gets one entry after TCRdb re-called the 5' RACE reads with MiXCR. The sample yields roughly 700,000 distinct CDR3 sequences, about 25% seen once. Regarding the study as a whole: What prevented conclusive comparison of naive and antigen-experienced cells was that PBMCs were unsorted. Long-lived donors had more naive CD4+ cells and higher diversity than aged donors.

This CDR3 is 15 amino acids long. V was pared by 2 bases and J by 7 bases, with 15 bases between. Germline CDR1 reads MNHEY; CDR2 reads SVGAGI. These data are also associated with another study on T cells of mothers and their children. Turning to that study: In each mother, TCR beta CDR3 reads exceeded 9 million; in each child, they numbered around 3 million.

The sequence was collected from a boy aged 5 to 17 in good health. V gene TRBV6-5 combines with J gene TRBJ1-5; possibly TRBD1 for D (5 bases). The sequenced sample consisted of blood. CDR3 amino acids: CASSYTGGGGQPQHF. CDR3 sequence (DNA): TGTGCCAGCAGTTACACCGGTGGCGGGGGACAGCCCCAGCATTTT.